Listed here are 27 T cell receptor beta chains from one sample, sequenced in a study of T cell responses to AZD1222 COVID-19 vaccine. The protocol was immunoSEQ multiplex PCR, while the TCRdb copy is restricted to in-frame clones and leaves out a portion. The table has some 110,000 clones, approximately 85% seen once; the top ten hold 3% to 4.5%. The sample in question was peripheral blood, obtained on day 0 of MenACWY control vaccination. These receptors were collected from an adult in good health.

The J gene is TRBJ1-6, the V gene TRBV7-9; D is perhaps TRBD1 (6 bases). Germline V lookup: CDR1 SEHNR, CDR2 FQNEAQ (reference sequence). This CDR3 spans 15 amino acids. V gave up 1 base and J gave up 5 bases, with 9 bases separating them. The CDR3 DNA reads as TGTGCCAGCAGCTTAGGACAGGTAGATAATTCACCCCTCCACTTT. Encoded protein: CASSLGQVDNSPLHF.

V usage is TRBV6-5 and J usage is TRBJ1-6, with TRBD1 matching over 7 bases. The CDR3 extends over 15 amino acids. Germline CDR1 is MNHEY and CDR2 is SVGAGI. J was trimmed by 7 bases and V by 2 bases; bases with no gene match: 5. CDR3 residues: CASSYARQGNSPLHF. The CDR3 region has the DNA TGTGCCAGCAGTTACGCCCGACAGGGAAATTCACCCCTCCACTTT.

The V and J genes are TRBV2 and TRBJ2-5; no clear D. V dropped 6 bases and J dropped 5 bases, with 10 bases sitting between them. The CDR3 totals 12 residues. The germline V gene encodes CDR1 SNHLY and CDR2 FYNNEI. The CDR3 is CASSEQWETQYF. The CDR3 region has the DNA TGTGCCAGCAGCGAGCAGTGGGAGACCCAGTACTTC.

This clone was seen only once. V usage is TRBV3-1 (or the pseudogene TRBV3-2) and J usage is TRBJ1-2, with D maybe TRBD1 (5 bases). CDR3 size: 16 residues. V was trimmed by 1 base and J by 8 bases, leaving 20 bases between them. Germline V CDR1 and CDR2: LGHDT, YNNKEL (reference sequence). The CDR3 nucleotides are TGTGCCAGCAGCCAAGCCCATACCGGGACTGGGACCGGCTACACCTTC. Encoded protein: CASSQAHTGTGTGYTF.

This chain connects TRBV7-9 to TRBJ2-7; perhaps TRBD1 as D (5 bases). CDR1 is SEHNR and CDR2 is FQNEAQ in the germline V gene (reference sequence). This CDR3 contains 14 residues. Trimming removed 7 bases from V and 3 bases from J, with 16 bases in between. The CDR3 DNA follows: TGTGCCAGCACACCCAAGGGGCCTTACTACGAGCAGTACTTC. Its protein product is CASTPKGPYYEQYF.

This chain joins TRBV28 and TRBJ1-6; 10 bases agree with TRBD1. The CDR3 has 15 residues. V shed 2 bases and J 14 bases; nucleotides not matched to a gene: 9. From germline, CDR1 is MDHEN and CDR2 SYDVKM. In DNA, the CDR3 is TGTGCCAGCAGTTTAGGGGGACAGGGGAGGACGGCCCTCCACTTT. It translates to CASSLGGQGRTALHF.

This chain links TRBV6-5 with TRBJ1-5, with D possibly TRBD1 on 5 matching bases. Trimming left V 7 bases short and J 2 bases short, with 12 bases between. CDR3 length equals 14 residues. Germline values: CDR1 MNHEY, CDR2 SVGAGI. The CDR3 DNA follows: TGTGCCAGCAAGGAGGACACCGGCAATCAGCCCCAGCATTTT. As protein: CASKEDTGNQPQHF.

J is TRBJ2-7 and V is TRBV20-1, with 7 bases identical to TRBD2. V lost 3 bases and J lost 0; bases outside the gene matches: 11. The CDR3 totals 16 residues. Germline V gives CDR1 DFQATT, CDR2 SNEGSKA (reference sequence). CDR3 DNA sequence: TGCAGTGCTAGTAAAGGAAGCGGGATGCACTCCTACGAGCAGTACTTC. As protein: CSASKGSGMHSYEQYF.

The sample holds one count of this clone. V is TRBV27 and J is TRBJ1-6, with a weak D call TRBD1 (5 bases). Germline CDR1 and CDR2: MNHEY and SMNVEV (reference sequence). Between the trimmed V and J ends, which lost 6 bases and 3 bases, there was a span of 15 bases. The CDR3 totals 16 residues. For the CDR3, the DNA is TGTGCCAGCAGGGATAAGGGACTCAGCTATAATTCACCCCTCCACTTT. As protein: CASRDKGLSYNSPLHF.

The CDR3: CASSSDFAEAFF. In nucleotides, the CDR3 is TGTGCCAGCAGTTCCGACTTCGCTGAAGCTTTCTTT. J is TRBJ1-1 and V is TRBV12-3 or TRBV12-4; D ambiguous. The length of the CDR3 is 12 residues. V was cut by 4 bases and J by 6 bases, with 9 bases left in between.

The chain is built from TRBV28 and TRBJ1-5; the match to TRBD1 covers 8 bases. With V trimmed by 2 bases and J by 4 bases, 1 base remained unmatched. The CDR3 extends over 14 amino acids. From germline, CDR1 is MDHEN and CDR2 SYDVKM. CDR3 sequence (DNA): TGTGCCAGCAGTTTAAGACAGGGGAATCAGCCCCAGCATTTT. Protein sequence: CASSLRQGNQPQHF. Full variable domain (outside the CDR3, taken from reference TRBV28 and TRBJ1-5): DVKVTQSSRYLVKRTGEKVFLECVQDMDHENMFWYRQDPGLGLRLIYFSYDVKMKEKGDIPEGYSVSREKKERFSLILESASTNQTSMYLCASSLRQGNQPQHFGDGTRLSIL.

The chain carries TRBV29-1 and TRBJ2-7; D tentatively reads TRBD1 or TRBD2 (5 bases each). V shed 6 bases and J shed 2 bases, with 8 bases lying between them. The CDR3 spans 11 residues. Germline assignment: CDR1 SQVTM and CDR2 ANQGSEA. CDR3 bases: TGCAGCGTGGGGGACCCCTACGAGCAGTACTTC. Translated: CSVGDPYEQYF.

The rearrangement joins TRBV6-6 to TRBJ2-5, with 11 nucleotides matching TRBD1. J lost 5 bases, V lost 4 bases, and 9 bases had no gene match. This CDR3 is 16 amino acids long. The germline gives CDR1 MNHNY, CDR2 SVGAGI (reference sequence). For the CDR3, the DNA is TGTGCCAGCAGTTCTCCGGACAGGGGGCTTTCGGAGACCCAGTACTTC. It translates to CASSSPDRGLSETQYF.

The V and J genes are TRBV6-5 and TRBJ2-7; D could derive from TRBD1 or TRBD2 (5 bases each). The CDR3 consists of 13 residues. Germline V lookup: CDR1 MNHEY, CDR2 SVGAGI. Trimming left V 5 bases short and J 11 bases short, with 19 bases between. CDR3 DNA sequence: TGTGCCAGCAGTCCTACGGGGCCCGGGCAAAAGTACTTC. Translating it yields CASSPTGPGQKYF.

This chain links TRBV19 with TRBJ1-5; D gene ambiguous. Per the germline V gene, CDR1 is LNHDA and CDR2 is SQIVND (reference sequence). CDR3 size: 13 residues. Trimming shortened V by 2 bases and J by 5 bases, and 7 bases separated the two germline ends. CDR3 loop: CASSIRNDQPQHF. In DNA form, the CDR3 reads TGTGCCAGTAGTATAAGAAACGATCAGCCCCAGCATTTT.

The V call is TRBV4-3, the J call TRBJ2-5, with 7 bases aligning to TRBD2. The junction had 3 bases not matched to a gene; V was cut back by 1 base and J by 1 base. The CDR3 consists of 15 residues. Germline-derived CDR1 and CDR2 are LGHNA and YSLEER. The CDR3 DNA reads TGCGCCAGCAGCCAAGGAGCGGGGCTCCAAGAGACCCAGTACTTC. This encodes CASSQGAGLQETQYF.

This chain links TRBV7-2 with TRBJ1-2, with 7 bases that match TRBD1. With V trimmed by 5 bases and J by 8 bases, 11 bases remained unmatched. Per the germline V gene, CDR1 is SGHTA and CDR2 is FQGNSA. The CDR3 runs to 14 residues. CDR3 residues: CASSPRGGTDGYTF. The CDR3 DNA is TGTGCCAGCAGCCCGAGAGGGGGGACAGACGGCTACACCTTC.

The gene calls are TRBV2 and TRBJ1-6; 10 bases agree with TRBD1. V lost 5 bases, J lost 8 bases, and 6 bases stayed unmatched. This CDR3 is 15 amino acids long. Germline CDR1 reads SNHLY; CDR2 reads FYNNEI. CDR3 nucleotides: TGTGCCAGCAGTCCCATTGGGACAGGGGATTCACCCCTCCACTTT. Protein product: CASSPIGTGDSPLHF.

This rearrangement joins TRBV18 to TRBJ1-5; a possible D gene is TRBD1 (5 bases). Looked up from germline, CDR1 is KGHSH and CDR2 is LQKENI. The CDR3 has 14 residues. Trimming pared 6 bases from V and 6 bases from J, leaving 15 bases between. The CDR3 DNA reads TGTGCCAGCTCGGGCCAGGGTGTGGGTCAGCCCCAGCATTTT. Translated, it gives CASSGQGVGQPQHF.

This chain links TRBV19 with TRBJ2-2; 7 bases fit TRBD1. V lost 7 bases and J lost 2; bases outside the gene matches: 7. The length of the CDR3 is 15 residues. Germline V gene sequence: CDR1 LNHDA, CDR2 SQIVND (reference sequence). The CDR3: CASTPGQVNTGELFF. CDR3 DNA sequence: TGTGCCAGTACCCCCGGACAGGTCAACACCGGGGAGCTGTTTTTT.

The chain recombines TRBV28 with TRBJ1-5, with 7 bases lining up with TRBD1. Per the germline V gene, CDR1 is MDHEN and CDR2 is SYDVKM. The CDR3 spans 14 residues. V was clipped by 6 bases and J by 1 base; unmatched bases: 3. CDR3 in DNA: TGTGCCAGCAGCAGGACAGGCAGCAATCAGCCCCAGCATTTT. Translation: CASSRTGSNQPQHF.

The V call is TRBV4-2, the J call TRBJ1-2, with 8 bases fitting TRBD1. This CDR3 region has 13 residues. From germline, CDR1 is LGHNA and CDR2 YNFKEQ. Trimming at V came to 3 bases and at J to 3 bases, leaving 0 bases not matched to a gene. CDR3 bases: TGTGCCAGCAGCCAGGACAGGGACTATGGCTACACCTTC. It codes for CASSQDRDYGYTF.

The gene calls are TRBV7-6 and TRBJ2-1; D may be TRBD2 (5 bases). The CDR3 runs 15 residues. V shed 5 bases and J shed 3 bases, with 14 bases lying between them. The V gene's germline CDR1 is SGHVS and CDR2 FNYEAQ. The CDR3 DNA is TGTGCCAGCAGCCTCGACGGGGTCGGCTACAATGAGCAGTTCTTC. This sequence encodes CASSLDGVGYNEQFF.

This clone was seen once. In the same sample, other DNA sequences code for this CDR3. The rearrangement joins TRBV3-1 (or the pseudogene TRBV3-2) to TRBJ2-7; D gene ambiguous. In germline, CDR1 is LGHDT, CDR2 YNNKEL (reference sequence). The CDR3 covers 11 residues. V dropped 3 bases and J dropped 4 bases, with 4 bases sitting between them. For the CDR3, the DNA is TGTGCCAGCAGCCAGAATTACGAGCAGTACTTC. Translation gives CASSQNYEQYF.

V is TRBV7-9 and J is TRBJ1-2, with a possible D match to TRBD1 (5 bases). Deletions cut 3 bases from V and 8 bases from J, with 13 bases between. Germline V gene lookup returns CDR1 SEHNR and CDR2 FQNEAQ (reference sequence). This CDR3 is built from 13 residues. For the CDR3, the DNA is TGTGCCAGCAGCTTTGAACAGGCACGGGGCTACACCTTC. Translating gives CASSFEQARGYTF.

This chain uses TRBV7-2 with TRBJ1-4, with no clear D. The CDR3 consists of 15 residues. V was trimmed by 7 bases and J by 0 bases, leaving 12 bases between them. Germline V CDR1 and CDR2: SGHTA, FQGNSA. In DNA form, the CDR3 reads TGTGCCAGCAACCCACCGGGAGCAACTAATGAAAAACTGTTTTTT. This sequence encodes CASNPPGATNEKLFF.

The CDR3 bases are TGTGCCAGCAGCCCACAAATCGGGACAGGGGGCAGGTCTGGAAACACCATATATTTT. Translation gives CASSPQIGTGGRSGNTIYF. V is TRBV7-9 and J is TRBJ1-3; 12 bases match TRBD1. The CDR3 extends over 19 amino acids. The junction had 12 bases not matched to a gene; V was cut back by 5 bases and J by 1 base. CDR1 SEHNR and CDR2 FQNEAQ come from the germline V gene (reference sequence).